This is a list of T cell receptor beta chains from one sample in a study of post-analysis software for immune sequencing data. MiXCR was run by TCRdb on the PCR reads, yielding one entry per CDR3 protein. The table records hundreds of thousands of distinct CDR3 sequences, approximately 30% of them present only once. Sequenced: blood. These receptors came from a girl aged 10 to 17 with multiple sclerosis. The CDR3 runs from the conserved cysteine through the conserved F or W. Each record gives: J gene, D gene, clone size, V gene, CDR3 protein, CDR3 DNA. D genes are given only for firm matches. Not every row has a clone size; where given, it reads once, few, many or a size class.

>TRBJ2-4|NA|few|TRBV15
CATSGGNIQYF
TGTGCCACCAGCGGGGGAAACATTCAGTACTTC
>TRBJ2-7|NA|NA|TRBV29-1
CSVQGRDYEQYF
TGCAGCGTTCAGGGTAGGGACTACGAGCAGTACTTC
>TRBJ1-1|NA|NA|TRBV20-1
CSARDWREPNTEAFF
TGCAGTGCTAGAGACTGGCGGGAACCGAACACTGAAGCTTTCTTT
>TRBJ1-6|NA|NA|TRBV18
CASSPPRDSNSPLHF
TGTGCCAGCTCACCACCGCGCGACAGCAATTCACCCCTCCACTTT
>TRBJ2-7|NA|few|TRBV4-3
CASSQDWGEGVEQYF
TGCGCCAGCAGCCAAGATTGGGGCGAAGGGGTCGAGCAGTACTTC
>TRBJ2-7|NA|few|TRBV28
CASSSNWMPDYEQYF
TGTGCCAGCAGTTCCAACTGGATGCCCGACTACGAGCAGTACTTC
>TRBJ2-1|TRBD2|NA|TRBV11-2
CASSLSSSGYAYEQFF
TGTGCCAGCAGCTTATCATCTAGCGGCTATGCCTATGAGCAGTTCTTC
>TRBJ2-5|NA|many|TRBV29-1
CSVEVPGGAETQYF
TGCAGCGTTGAAGTCCCAGGAGGGGCAGAGACCCAGTACTTC
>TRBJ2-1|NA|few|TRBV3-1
CASSRRPSDGLYNEQFF
TGTGCCAGCAGCCGCAGACCTAGCGACGGGCTATACAATGAGCAGTTCTTC
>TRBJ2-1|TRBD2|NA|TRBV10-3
CAISESKTSGSNEQFF
TGTGCCATCAGTGAGTCGAAGACTAGCGGGAGCAATGAGCAGTTCTTC
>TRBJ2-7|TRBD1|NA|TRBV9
CASSVGGQGVYEQYF
TGTGCCAGCAGCGTAGGAGGACAGGGCGTCTACGAGCAGTACTTC
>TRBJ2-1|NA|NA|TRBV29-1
CSVRSPHNEQFF
TGCAGCGTTAGGTCGCCCCACAATGAGCAGTTCTTC
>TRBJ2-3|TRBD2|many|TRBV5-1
CASSLRLAESTDTQYF
TGCGCCAGCAGCCTTAGACTAGCGGAAAGCACAGATACGCAGTATTTT
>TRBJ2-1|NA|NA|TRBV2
CASSELENEQFF
TGTGCCAGCAGTGAATTGGAAAATGAGCAGTTCTTC
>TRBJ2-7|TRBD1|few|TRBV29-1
CSADSDRAEQYF
TGCAGCGCCGATTCTGACAGGGCCGAGCAGTACTTC
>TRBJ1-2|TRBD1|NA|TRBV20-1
CSAPRTGFIHGYTF
TGCAGTGCCCCGAGGACAGGGTTTATTCATGGCTACACCTTC
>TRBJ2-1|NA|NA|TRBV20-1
CSARRGPISYNEQFF
TGCAGTGCTCGGCGGGGACCGATTTCCTACAATGAGCAGTTCTTC
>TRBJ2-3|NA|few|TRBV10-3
CAISSTTDTQYF
TGTGCCATCAGCTCGACCACAGATACGCAGTATTTT
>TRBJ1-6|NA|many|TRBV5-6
CASSFPGNDSPLHF
TGTGCCAGCAGCTTCCCCGGGAACGATTCACCCCTCCACTTT
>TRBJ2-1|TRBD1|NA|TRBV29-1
CSASPGTGGYDEQFF
TGCAGCGCTAGTCCCGGGACAGGGGGCTACGATGAGCAGTTCTTC
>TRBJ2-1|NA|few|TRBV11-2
CASSLGVNAYNEQFF
TGTGCCAGCAGCTTAGGTGTGAACGCCTACAATGAGCAGTTCTTC
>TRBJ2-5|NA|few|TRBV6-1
CASRQGRRGETQYF
TGTGCCAGCAGGCAGGGCCGACGGGGGGAGACCCAGTACTTC
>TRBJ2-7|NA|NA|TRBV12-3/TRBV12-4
CASSPHPDYEQYF
TGTGCCAGCAGCCCACATCCAGATTACGAGCAGTACTTC
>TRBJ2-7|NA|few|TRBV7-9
CASRPESRDGAYEQYF
TGTGCCAGCAGACCCGAAAGCCGGGACGGCGCATACGAGCAGTACTTC
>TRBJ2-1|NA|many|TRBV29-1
CSVEKVDSAYNEQFF
TGCAGCGTTGAGAAGGTAGACTCAGCTTACAATGAGCAGTTCTTC
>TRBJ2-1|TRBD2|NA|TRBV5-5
CASSLLAGAISYNEQFF
TGTGCCAGCAGCTTGCTAGCGGGGGCCATCTCCTACAATGAGCAGTTCTTC
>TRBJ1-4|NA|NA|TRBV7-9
CASSFSRALGEKLFF
TGTGCCAGCAGCTTCTCCCGGGCCCTCGGGGAAAAACTGTTTTTT